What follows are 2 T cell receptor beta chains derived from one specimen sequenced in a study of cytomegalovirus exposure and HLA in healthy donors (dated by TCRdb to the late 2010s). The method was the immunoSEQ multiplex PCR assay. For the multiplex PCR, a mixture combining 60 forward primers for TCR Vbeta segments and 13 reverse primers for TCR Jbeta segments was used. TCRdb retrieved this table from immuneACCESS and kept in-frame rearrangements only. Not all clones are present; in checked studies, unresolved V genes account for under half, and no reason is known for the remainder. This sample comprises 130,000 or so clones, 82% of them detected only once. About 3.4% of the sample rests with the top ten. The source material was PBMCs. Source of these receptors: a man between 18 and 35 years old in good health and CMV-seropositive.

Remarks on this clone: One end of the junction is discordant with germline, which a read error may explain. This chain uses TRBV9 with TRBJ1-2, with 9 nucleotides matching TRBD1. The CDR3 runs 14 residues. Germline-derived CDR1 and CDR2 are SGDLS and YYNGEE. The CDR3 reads CASSNPGTGRGYPF. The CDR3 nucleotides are TGTGCCAGCAGTAACCCCGGGACAGGGCGCGGCTACCCCTTC.

The CDR3 region is CASSTAYEQYF. The CDR3 region has the DNA TGTGCCAGCAGTACTGCCTACGAGCAGTACTTC. The J gene is TRBJ2-7, the V gene TRBV27; D is unresolved. Germline CDR1 reads MNHEY; CDR2 reads SMNVEV (reference sequence). The V and J ends lost 5 bases and 2 bases respectively, with 4 bases between them. The CDR3 spans 11 residues.